This T cell receptor beta chain was sequenced in a study of T cell responses to AZD1222 COVID-19 vaccine. Profiling relied on immunoSEQ multiplex PCR, and the TCRdb table lists in-frame clones only, not all of them. The sample includes 150,000 to 160,000 clones, approximately 90% of them seen just once. CDR1 SGHDN and CDR2 FVKESK come from the germline V gene. CDR3 size: 14 residues. V lost 0 bases and J 7 bases, leaving 12 bases between the germline ends. Here the sequenced sample was peripheral blood, taken 28 days after the second AZD1222 dose. The receptor was isolated from an adult who received the AZD1222 COVID-19 vaccine. The V and J genes are TRBV14 and TRBJ1-2; no clear D gene. The CDR3 DNA follows: TGTGCCAGCAGCCAAGAAAATTGGGGAACTGGCTACACCTTC. This codes for CASSQENWGTGYTF.